The 9 T cell receptor beta chains below come from one sample, sequenced in a study of blood T cell repertoires in COVID-19. Generated by immunoSEQ multiplex PCR, the TCRdb table keeps only in-frame clones and is missing some. The data hold hundreds of thousands of clones, with around 84% observed a single time. Material for sequencing was peripheral blood. The receptors derive from a man between 65 and 80 years old with acute or convalescent COVID-19.

The chain carries TRBV18 and TRBJ2-2; D is uncertain. Germline V lookup: CDR1 KGHSH, CDR2 LQKENI. The length of the CDR3 is 15 residues. V gave up 3 bases and J gave up 1 base, with 9 bases separating them. This CDR3 is CASSPSTRNTGELFF. The CDR3 DNA reads TGTGCCAGCTCACCCTCGACACGGAACACCGGGGAGCTGTTTTTT.

V is TRBV2 and J is TRBJ2-7; perhaps TRBD1 as D (5 bases). CDR3 length equals 13 residues. Trimming shortened V by 7 bases and J by 6 bases, and 16 bases separated the two germline ends. Germline V CDR1 and CDR2: SNHLY, FYNNEI. For the CDR3, the DNA is TGTGCCAGCATGGAACCAGGGATCGGCGAGCAGTACTTC. Its protein is CASMEPGIGEQYF.

The chain couples TRBV9 to TRBJ2-5, with TRBD1 matching over 8 bases. This CDR3 comprises 14 residues. The junction had 3 bases not matched to a gene; V was cut back by 4 bases and J by 1 base. CDR1 is SGDLS and CDR2 is YYNGEE in the germline V gene. CDR3 in amino acids: CASSPGQGQETQYF. The CDR3 DNA reads TGTGCCAGCAGCCCAGGACAGGGCCAAGAGACCCAGTACTTC.

The chain joins TRBV19 to TRBJ1-6; TRBD1 might be the D (6 bases). Trimming pared 6 bases from V and 10 bases from J, leaving 25 bases between. The CDR3 is made up of 17 amino acids. The V gene's germline CDR1 is LNHDA and CDR2 SQIVND (reference sequence). The CDR3 DNA is TGTGCCAGTAGACCCGGAGGCAGGGGAAGAGGGAACTCACCCCTCCACTTT. Protein: CASRPGGRGRGNSPLHF.

V gene TRBV5-1 combines with J gene TRBJ2-1; D perhaps matches TRBD1 (6 bases). The CDR3 spans 14 residues. CDR1 is SGHRS and CDR2 is YFSETQ in the germline V gene. Trimming pared 0 bases from V and 3 bases from J, leaving 7 bases between. CDR3 amino acids: CASSLGGGYNEQFF. CDR3 DNA: TGCGCCAGCAGCTTGGGAGGGGGCTACAATGAGCAGTTCTTC. The full variable domain, completed using reference TRBV5-1 and TRBJ2-1, is KAGVTQTPRYLIKTRGQQVTLSCSPISGHRSVSWYQQTPGQGLQFLFEYFSETQRNKGNFPGRFSGRQFSNSRSEMNVSTLELGDSALYLCASSLGGGYNEQFFGPGTRLTVL.

The chain carries TRBV25-1 and TRBJ2-2; no clear D gene. The CDR3 contains 14 residues. Per the germline V gene, CDR1 is MGHDK and CDR2 is SYGVNS. The germline V and J ends were trimmed by 4 bases and 4 bases, with 10 bases remaining between them. As DNA, the CDR3 is TGTGCCAGCAGTGGACCGAGGCTCACCGGGGAGCTGTTTTTT. This encodes CASSGPRLTGELFF.

The chain uses TRBV11-1 and TRBJ1-1; D gene ambiguous. The CDR3 spans 13 residues. Germline values: CDR1 SGHAT, CDR2 FQDESV (reference sequence). Trimming cost V 5 bases and J 10 bases, with 17 bases left between them. The CDR3 DNA reads as TGTGCCAGCAGCCCCGCCCCCGGGGTAGCAGCTTTCTTT. Translation: CASSPAPGVAAFF.

V usage is TRBV19 and J usage is TRBJ2-3; D remains ambiguous. Germline loops: CDR1 LNHDA, CDR2 SQIVND (reference sequence). The CDR3 is 14 amino acids. The V and J ends lost 9 bases and 0 bases respectively, with 13 bases between them. The CDR3 sequence is CASTNPISTDTQYF. The CDR3 DNA reads as TGTGCCAGCACTAACCCGATTAGCACAGATACGCAGTATTTT.

The gene calls are TRBV28 and TRBJ1-1; TRBD1 is a possible D gene (5 bases). CDR1 and CDR2 (germline): MDHEN, SYDVKM. CDR3 size: 14 residues. Trimming removed 3 bases from V and 6 bases from J, with 14 bases in between. The DNA of the CDR3 is TGTGCCAGCAGTTTGGGAGGGGAAGGATCTGAAGCTTTCTTT. Translated, it gives CASSLGGEGSEAFF.